These 17 T cell receptor beta chains originate from one sample sequenced in a study of CD8 T cells in ankylosing spondylitis. Overall study findings and caveats: Typical of ankylosing spondylitis blood, it appeared, was a TCR beta motif of roughly eight highly homologous variants.

TCRdb reanalysed the 5' RACE reads using MiXCR and keeps one entry per CDR3 protein. In the table there are around 770,000 distinct CDR3 sequences, roughly 12% of which are singletons. No antigen is known for these receptors. The specimen was blood, either unsorted or a sorted T cell fraction (not recorded which). The source of these receptors is a male donor with ankylosing spondylitis.

This clonotype was found a few times. This sequence joins TRBV3-1 and TRBJ2-7; D is ambiguous. Germline lookup yields CDR1 LGHDT and CDR2 YNNKEL (reference sequence). The CDR3 extends over 12 amino acids. Trimming stripped 4 bases from V and 7 bases from J, with 11 bases between. The CDR3 loop reads CASSRDDREQYF. In nucleotides, the CDR3 is TGTGCCAGCAGCCGTGACGATCGAGAGCAGTACTTC.

The gene calls are TRBV27 and TRBJ1-2; 8 nucleotides agree with TRBD1. The CDR3 is made up of 16 amino acids. The V gene's germline CDR1 is MNHEY and CDR2 SMNVEV (reference sequence). With V trimmed by 4 bases and J by 2 bases, 9 bases remained unmatched. CDR3 amino acids: CASSSLRGQVNYGYTF. The CDR3, as DNA: TGTGCCAGCAGTTCCCTCCGGGGACAGGTGAACTATGGCTACACCTTC.

This chain joins TRBV6-5 and TRBJ2-7; 9 bases line up with TRBD1. CDR3 length equals 12 residues. V gave up 11 bases and J gave up 5 bases; unmatched junction bases: 7. Germline V gene lookup returns CDR1 MNHEY and CDR2 SVGAGI. CDR3 sequence (DNA): TGTGCCTCCCGGACAGGGGTAGACGAGCAGTACTTC. This translates into CASRTGVDEQYF.

This clonotype was observed a few times. The V and J genes are TRBV29-1 and TRBJ2-5, with D maybe TRBD1 (5 bases). The CDR3 runs 11 residues. V shed 7 bases and J shed 5 bases, with 11 bases lying between them. Germline CDR1 is SQVTM and CDR2 is ANQGSEA. The CDR3 reads CSAGPWETQYF. CDR3 coding DNA: TGCAGCGCAGGGCCCTGGGAGACCCAGTACTTC.

The rearrangement joins TRBV29-1 to TRBJ2-1; the D call may be TRBD1 or TRBD2 (6 bases each). The CDR3 consists of 14 residues. V was cut by 8 bases and J by 5 bases, with 19 bases left in between. Germline V gene lookup returns CDR1 SQVTM and CDR2 ANQGSEA. The CDR3 coding sequence is TGCAGCAGTAGTGAGGGGGGCCTGCACAATGAGCAGTTCTTC. This codes for CSSSEGGLHNEQFF.

This clonotype was seen more than once but under ten times. The chain is built from TRBV7-9 and TRBJ1-2, with 7 bases lining up with TRBD1. The CDR3 is 16 amino acids. The V segment lost 1 base and the J segment 4 bases; nucleotides outside the gene matches: 9. Germline CDR1 and CDR2: SEHNR and FQNEAQ (reference sequence). CDR3: CASSLETGDMIYGYTF. CDR3 nucleotides: TGTGCCAGCAGCTTAGAAACAGGGGATATGATCTATGGCTACACCTTC.

The chain couples TRBV5-1 to TRBJ1-1, with a tentative D call TRBD1 (5 bases). CDR1 and CDR2 (germline): SGHRS, YFSETQ. This CDR3 has 17 residues. Trimming cost V 3 bases and J 5 bases, with 23 bases left between them. The DNA of the CDR3 is TGCGCCAGCAGCTCAGTTCACTCTGGATTGGGGGGGACTGAAGCTTTCTTT. Protein: CASSSVHSGLGGTEAFF.

The chain recombines TRBV7-2 with TRBJ2-3; 9 bases fit TRBD2. CDR1 SGHTA and CDR2 FQGNSA come from the germline V gene. The ends lost 7 bases at V and 3 bases at J; junction bases unmatched: 14. The CDR3 covers 17 residues. The CDR3 sequence is CASIAGFAGGRTDTQYF. The DNA of the CDR3 is TGTGCCAGCATCGCGGGTTTTGCGGGGGGGCGGACAGATACGCAGTATTTT.

The genes are TRBV14 and TRBJ2-1, with 16 positions matching TRBD2. V trimming: 4 bases; J trimming: 6 bases; junction bases outside the gene matches: 12. Per germline, CDR1 SGHDN and CDR2 FVKESK. The CDR3 loop spans 19 amino acids. CDR3 loop: CASSLTSGLAGGPVNEQFF. The DNA of the CDR3 is TGTGCCAGCAGCCTAACATCGGGACTAGCGGGGGGGCCGGTCAATGAGCAGTTCTTC.

J is TRBJ1-1 and V is TRBV20-1; D is undetermined. The CDR3 extends over 12 amino acids. CDR1 is DFQATT and CDR2 is SNEGSKA in the germline V gene (reference sequence). The V end was cut by 6 bases, the J end by 6 bases, with 14 bases between. CDR3 coding DNA: TGCAGTGCAACCAAGGGTTTCGCTGAAGCTTTCTTT. It encodes CSATKGFAEAFF.

This clonotype appeared a few times. The V call is TRBV28, the J call TRBJ2-7, with no clear D. The CDR3 extends over 14 amino acids. The V gene's germline CDR1 is MDHEN and CDR2 SYDVKM. V gave up 7 bases and J gave up 1 base, with 14 bases separating them. CDR3 sequence (DNA): TGTGCCAGCACCCTCGGTGCAGGTTCCTACGAGCAGTACTTC. Its protein is CASTLGAGSYEQYF.

The chain has TRBV18 and TRBJ1-2; unclear D gene. CDR1 is KGHSH, CDR2 LQKENI, per germline. The CDR3 sequence is 13 residues long. V shed 3 bases and J shed 11 bases, with 16 bases lying between them. CDR3 DNA: TGTGCCAGCTCACCGTCGTTGGGAGAAGAGTACACCTTC. Its protein product is CASSPSLGEEYTF. The full variable domain, its missing parts supplied by reference TRBV18 and TRBJ1-2, is NAGVMQNPRHLVRRRGQEARLRCSPMKGHSHVYWYRQLPEEGLKFMVYLQKENIIDESGMPKERFSAEFPKEGPSILRIQQVVRGDSAAYFCASSPSLGEEYTFGSGTRLTVV.

This clonotype has a handful of counts. The genes are TRBV24-1 and TRBJ2-2, with D uncertain. With 9 bases removed from V and 4 bases from J, the gap between germline ends came to 17 bases. The CDR3 is made up of 15 amino acids. The germline V gene has CDR1 KGHDR and CDR2 SFDVKD. CDR3: CATGKDDPTTGELFF. The DNA for the CDR3 is TGTGCCACCGGCAAAGATGACCCCACCACCGGGGAGCTGTTTTTT.

CDR3: CASSQVDSSYEQYF. CDR3 sequence (DNA): TGTGCCAGCAGCCAGGTGGACAGCTCCTACGAGCAGTACTTC. V is TRBV3-1 and J is TRBJ2-7, with a possible D match to TRBD1 (6 bases). This CDR3 spans 14 amino acids. Germline loops: CDR1 LGHDT, CDR2 YNNKEL (reference sequence). Trimming removed 3 bases at V and 0 bases at J, with 9 bases between.

Many counts were recorded for this clonotype. This chain uses TRBV5-1 with TRBJ2-2; 8 nucleotides agree with TRBD1. Unmatched junction bases numbered 6, after V lost 3 bases and J lost 8 bases. The CDR3 is 14 residues long. Germline V CDR1 and CDR2: SGHRS, YFSETQ. CDR3 nucleotides: TGCGCCAGCAGCTCTGGACAGGGTTCAGGGGAGCTGTTTTTT. This sequence encodes CASSSGQGSGELFF. Supplemented by reference TRBV5-1 and TRBJ2-2, the full variable domain reads KAGVTQTPRYLIKTRGQQVTLSCSPISGHRSVSWYQQTPGQGLQFLFEYFSETQRNKGNFPGRFSGRQFSNSRSEMNVSTLELGDSALYLCASSSGQGSGELFFGEGSRLTVL.

This clonotype has at least ten counts. CDR3 coding DNA: TGCAGCGTTGCCGTCGGGACAGGTGTCACAGATACGCAGTATTTT. It encodes CSVAVGTGVTDTQYF. The chain uses TRBV29-1 and TRBJ2-3; TRBD1 matches at 8 bases. CDR1 and CDR2 from the germline V gene are SQVTM and ANQGSEA. Losses at the gene ends were 4 bases for V and 2 bases for J; bases not matched to a gene: 8. The length of the CDR3 is 15 residues.

The chain is built from TRBV15 and TRBJ2-6, with TRBD2 as a possible D gene (6 bases). The CDR3 is made up of 15 amino acids. Trimming took 8 bases from V and 0 from J, leaving 11 bases between them. Per germline, CDR1 LNHNV and CDR2 YYDKDF (reference sequence). Written as DNA, the CDR3 is TGTGCCACCTCCCCCGGGGGCTCTGGGGCCAACGTCCTGACTTTC. This codes for CATSPGGSGANVLTF. Filled out from reference TRBV15 and TRBJ2-6, the complete variable domain reads DAMVIQNPRYQVTQFGKPVTLSCSQTLNHNVMYWYQQKSSQAPKLLFHYYDKDFNNEADTPDNFQSRRPNTSFCFLDIRSPGLGDTAMYLCATSPGGSGANVLTFGAGSRLTVL.